The source of this T cell receptor beta chain is a study of cytomegalovirus exposure and HLA in healthy donors. PCR employed 60 Vbeta and 13 Jbeta primers. Data came from immunoSEQ multiplex PCR; TCRdb stores just in-frame clones and leaves some out. This sample has under 200,000 clones, with 68% found just once. Only a few counts were recorded for this clone. Trimming pared 5 bases from V and 0 bases from J, leaving 8 bases between. The CDR3 loop spans 15 amino acids. CDR1 is LNHDA, CDR2 SQIVND, per germline (reference sequence). The rearrangement uses TRBV19 and TRBJ2-6; D uncertain. The receptor was isolated from a man aged 50-60 years in good health and CMV-seronegative. The sequencing sample was made of PBMCs. CDR3 protein: CASSPHSSGANVLTF. The CDR3 DNA reads TGTGCCAGTAGTCCCCACAGCTCTGGGGCCAACGTCCTGACTTTC. The full variable domain, with the rest looked up from reference TRBV19 and TRBJ2-6, is DGGITQSPKYLFRKEGQNVTLSCEQNLNHDAMYWYRQDPGQGLRLIYYSQIVNDFQKGDIAEGYSVSREKKESFPLTVTSAQKNPTAFYLCASSPHSSGANVLTFGAGSRLTVL.